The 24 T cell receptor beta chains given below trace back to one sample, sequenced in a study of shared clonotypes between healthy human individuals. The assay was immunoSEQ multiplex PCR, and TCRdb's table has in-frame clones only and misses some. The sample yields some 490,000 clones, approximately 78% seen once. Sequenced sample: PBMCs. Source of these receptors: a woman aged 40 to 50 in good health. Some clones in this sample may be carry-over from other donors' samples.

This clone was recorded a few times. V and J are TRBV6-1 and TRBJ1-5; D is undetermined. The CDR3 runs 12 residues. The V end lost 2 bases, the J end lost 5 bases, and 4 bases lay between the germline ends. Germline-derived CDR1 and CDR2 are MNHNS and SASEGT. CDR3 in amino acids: CASSELDQPQHF. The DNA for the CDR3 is TGTGCCAGCAGTGAATTGGATCAGCCCCAGCATTTT.

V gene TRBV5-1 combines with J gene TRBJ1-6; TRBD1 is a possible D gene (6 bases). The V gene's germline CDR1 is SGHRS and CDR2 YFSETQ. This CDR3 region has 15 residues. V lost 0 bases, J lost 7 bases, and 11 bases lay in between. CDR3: CASSLAMQGNSPLHF. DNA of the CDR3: TGCGCCAGCAGCTTGGCCATGCAGGGGAATTCACCCCTCCACTTT.

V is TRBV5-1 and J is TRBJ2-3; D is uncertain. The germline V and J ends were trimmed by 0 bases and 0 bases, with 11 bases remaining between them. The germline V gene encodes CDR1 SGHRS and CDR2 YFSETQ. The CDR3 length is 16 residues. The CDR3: CASSLGPTRSTDTQYF. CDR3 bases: TGCGCCAGCAGCTTGGGCCCAACCAGGAGCACAGATACGCAGTATTTT.

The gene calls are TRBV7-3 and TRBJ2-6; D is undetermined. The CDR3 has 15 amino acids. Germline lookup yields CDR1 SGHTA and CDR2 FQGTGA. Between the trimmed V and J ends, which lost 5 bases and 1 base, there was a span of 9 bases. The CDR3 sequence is CASSRMASGANVLTF. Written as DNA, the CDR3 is TGTGCCAGCAGCCGAATGGCTTCTGGGGCCAACGTCCTGACTTTC.

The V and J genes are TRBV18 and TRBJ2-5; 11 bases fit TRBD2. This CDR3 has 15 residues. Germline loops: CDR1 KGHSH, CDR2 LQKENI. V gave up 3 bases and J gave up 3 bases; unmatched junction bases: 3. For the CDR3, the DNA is TGTGCCAGCTCACCGACGGGACTAGCGGAAGAGACCCAGTACTTC. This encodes CASSPTGLAEETQYF. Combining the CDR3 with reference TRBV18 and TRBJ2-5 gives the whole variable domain NAGVMQNPRHLVRRRGQEARLRCSPMKGHSHVYWYRQLPEEGLKFMVYLQKENIIDESGMPKERFSAEFPKEGPSILRIQQVVRGDSAAYFCASSPTGLAEETQYFGPGTRLLVL.

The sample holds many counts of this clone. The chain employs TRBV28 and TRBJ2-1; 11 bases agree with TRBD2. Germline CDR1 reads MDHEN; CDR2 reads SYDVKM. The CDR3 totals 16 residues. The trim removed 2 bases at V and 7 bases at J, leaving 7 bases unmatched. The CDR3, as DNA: TGTGCCAGCAGTTTAACTAGCGGGAGTTCATTGAATGAGCAGTTCTTC. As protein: CASSLTSGSSLNEQFF.

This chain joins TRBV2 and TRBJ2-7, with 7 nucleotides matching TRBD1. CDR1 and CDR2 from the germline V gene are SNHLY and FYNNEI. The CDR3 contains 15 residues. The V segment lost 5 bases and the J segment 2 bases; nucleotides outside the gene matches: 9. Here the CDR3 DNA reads TGTGCCAGCAGTACATCCCGGGACAGTACCTACGAGCAGTACTTC. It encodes CASSTSRDSTYEQYF.

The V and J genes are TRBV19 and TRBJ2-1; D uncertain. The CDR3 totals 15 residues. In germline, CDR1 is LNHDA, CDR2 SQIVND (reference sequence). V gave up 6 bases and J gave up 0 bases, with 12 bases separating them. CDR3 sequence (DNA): TGTGCCAGTAGCGAAGGGCAGAGCTCCTACAATGAGCAGTTCTTC. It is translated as CASSEGQSSYNEQFF.

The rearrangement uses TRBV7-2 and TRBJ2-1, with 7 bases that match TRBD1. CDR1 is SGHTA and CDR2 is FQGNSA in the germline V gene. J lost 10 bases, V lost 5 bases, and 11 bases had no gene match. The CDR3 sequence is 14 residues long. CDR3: CASSVRDPGGEQFF. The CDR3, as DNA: TGTGCCAGCAGCGTAAGGGACCCAGGGGGAGAGCAGTTCTTC.

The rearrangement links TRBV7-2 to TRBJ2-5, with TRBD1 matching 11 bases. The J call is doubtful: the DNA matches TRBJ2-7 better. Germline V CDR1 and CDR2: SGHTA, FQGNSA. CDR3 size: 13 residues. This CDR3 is CASSGQGANEQYF. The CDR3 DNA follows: TGTGCCAGCAGCGGACAGGGGGCCAACGAGCAGTACTTC.

The CDR3 region has the DNA TGCGCCAGCAGCCCACTGCCAATACAGGGGAATAGCAATCAGCCCCAGCATTTT. Its translation is CASSPLPIQGNSNQPQHF. The rearrangement joins TRBV5-1 to TRBJ1-5; 7 nucleotides line up with TRBD1. With 4 bases clipped from V and 0 bases from J, the junction kept 13 bases outside the gene matches. This CDR3 region has 18 residues. The germline V gene has CDR1 SGHRS and CDR2 YFSETQ. The full variable domain, with the rest looked up from reference TRBV5-1 and TRBJ1-5, is KAGVTQTPRYLIKTRGQQVTLSCSPISGHRSVSWYQQTPGQGLQFLFEYFSETQRNKGNFPGRFSGRQFSNSRSEMNVSTLELGDSALYLCASSPLPIQGNSNQPQHFGDGTRLSIL.

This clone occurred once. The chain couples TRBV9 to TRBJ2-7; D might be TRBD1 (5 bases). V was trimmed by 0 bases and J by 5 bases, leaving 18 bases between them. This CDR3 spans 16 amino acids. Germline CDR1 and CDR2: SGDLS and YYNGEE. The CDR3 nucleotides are TGTGCCAGCAGCGTAGGTGGGGCCGCGGTCCTGAACGAGCAGTACTTC. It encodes CASSVGGAAVLNEQYF.

The CDR3 sequence is CASSLAGRAYGYTF. The CDR3 nucleotides are TGTGCCAGCAGCTTAGCGGGCAGGGCCTATGGCTACACCTTC. The chain is built from TRBV7-8 and TRBJ1-2; D is perhaps TRBD1 (5 bases). The CDR3 has 14 residues. Trimming cost V 0 bases and J 4 bases, with 9 bases left between them. CDR1 and CDR2 from the germline V gene are SGHVS and FQNEAQ.

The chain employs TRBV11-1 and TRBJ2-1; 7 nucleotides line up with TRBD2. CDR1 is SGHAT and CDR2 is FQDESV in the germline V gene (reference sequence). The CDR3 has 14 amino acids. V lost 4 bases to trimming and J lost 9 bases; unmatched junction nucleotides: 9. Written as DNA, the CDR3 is TGTGCCAGCAGCTCCCCCGGGGGAGGGGTTGAGCAGTTCTTC. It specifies CASSSPGGGVEQFF.

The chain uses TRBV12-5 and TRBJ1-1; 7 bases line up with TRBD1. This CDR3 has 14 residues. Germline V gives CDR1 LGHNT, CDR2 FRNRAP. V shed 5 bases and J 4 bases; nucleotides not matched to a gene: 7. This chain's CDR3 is CASGRGTAGTEAFF. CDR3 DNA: TGTGCTAGTGGTCGAGGGACAGCGGGCACTGAAGCTTTCTTT.

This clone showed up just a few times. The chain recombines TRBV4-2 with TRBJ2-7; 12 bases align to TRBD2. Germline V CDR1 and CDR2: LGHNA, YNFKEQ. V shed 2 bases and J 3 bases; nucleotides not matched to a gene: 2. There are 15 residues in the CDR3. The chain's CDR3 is CASSQRTSGDYEQYF. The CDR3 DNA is TGTGCCAGCAGCCAAAGGACTAGCGGGGACTACGAGCAGTACTTC.

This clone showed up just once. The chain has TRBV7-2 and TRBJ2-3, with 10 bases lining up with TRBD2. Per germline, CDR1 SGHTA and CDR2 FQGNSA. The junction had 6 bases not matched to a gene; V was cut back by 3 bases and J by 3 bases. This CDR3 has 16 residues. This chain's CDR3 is CASSFIGLAATDTQYF. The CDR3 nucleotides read TGTGCCAGCAGCTTCATCGGACTAGCGGCGACAGATACGCAGTATTTT. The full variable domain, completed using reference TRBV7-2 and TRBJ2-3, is GAGVSQSPSNKVTEKGKDVELRCDPISGHTALYWYRQSLGQGLEFLIYFQGNSAPDKSGLPSDRFSAERTGGSVSTLTIQRTQQEDSAVYLCASSFIGLAATDTQYFGPGTRLTVL.

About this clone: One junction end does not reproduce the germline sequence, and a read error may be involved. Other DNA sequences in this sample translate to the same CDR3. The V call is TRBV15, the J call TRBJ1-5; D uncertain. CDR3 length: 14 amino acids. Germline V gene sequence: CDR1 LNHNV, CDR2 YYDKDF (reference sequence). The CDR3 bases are TGTGCCACCAGTAGAGAGAGGGATTATCAGCCCCAGCATTTT. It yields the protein CATSRERDYQPQHF.

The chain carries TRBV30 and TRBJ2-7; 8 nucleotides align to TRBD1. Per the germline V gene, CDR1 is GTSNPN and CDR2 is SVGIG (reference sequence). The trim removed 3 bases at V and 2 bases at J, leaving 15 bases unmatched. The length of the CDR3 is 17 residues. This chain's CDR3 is CAWSLSHGQGPPYEQYF. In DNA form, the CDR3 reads TGTGCCTGGAGCTTAAGTCATGGACAGGGACCCCCCTACGAGCAGTACTTC.

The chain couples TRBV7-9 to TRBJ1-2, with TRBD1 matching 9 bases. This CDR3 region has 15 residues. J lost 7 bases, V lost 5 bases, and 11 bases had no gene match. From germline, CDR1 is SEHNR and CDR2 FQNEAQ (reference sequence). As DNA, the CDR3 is TGTGCCAGCAGCCCTCAGCCCGGGACAGGGTTTGGCTACACCTTC. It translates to CASSPQPGTGFGYTF.

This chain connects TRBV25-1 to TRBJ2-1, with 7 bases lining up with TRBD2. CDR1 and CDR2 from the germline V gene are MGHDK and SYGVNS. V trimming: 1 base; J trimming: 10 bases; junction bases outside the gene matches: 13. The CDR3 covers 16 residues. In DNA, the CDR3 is TGTGCCAGCAGTGAATGGGGCGGGAGAAATTATCGGGAGCAGTTCTTC. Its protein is CASSEWGGRNYREQFF.

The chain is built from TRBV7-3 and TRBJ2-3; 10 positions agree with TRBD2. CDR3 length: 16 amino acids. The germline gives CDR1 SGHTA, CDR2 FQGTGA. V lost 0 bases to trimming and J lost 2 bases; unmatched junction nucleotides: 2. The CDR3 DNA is TGTGCCAGCAGCTTAACCACTAGCGGGATCACAGATACGCAGTATTTT. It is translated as CASSLTTSGITDTQYF.

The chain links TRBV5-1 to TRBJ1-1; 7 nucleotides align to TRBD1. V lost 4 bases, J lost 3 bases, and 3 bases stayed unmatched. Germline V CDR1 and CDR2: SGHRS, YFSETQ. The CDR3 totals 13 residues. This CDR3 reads CASSQDRDTEAFF. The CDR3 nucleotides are TGCGCCAGCAGCCAAGACAGGGACACTGAAGCTTTCTTT.

The CDR3, as DNA: TGCGCCAGCAGCTTCTCGAGCAGGGGGAACACTGAAGCTTTCTTT. Its protein is CASSFSSRGNTEAFF. The V and J genes are TRBV5-1 and TRBJ1-1; TRBD1 is a possible D gene (6 bases). CDR3 length equals 15 residues. CDR1 and CDR2 (germline): SGHRS, YFSETQ. The V and J ends lost 2 bases and 1 base respectively, with 12 bases between them.